One sample yielded the 14 T cell receptor beta chains listed below, sequenced in a study of T cells in women clearing cervical HPV infection (dated by TCRdb to 2016 to 2018). Receptors were amplified or captured by the immunoSEQ multiplex PCR assay. The clones in this table, taken by TCRdb from immuneACCESS, are in-frame only. Not every clone is retained; where verified, under half of the shortfall comes from an unresolved V gene, and the cause of the rest is unknown. The table kept for this sample lists roughly 40,000 clones. Under 6.5% of the sample is held by the ten biggest clonotypes. Sample: blood buffy coat. All receptors derive from a woman aged 18-70 years with a cervical HPV16 infection that either progressed to CIN3+ or cleared (not recorded which).

Of note for this clone: The sequenced fragment ends 3 residues before the CDR3 boundary, so the rest is inferred from the germline J gene. The chain employs TRBV2 and TRBJ1-4; 8 bases align to TRBD1. The ends lost 6 bases at V and 2 bases at J; junction bases unmatched: 2. The germline V gene has CDR1 SNHLY and CDR2 FYNNEI. The CDR3 is 14 amino acids. This CDR3 is CASRGQATNEKLFF. The CDR3 bases that were read are TGTGCCAGCAGGGGACAGGCCACTAATGAAAAA.

Points on this clone: The sequence runs out 3 residues before the end of the CDR3; the remainder is reconstructed from the germline J gene. V usage is TRBV20-1 and J usage is TRBJ1-6; a weak D match, TRBD1 (5 bases). Germline CDR1 is DFQATT and CDR2 is SNEGSKA (reference sequence). This CDR3 contains 17 residues. The ends were cut back, 2 bases at V and 0 bases at J, with 14 bases in the middle. The part of the CDR3 DNA that was read is TGCAGTGCTAGATCTAGGGGCTCTAGCTCCTATAATTCACCC. It yields the protein CSARSRGSSSYNSP. In full, the CDR3 is CSARSRGSSSYNSPLHF.

A note on this clone: The CDR3 end lies 3 residues beyond the end of the read and is filled in from the germline J gene. The J gene is TRBJ2-5, the V gene TRBV29-1; 7 nucleotides align to TRBD2. V trimming: 5 bases; J trimming: 2 bases; junction bases outside the gene matches: 5. CDR3 length: 13 amino acids. Germline V gene lookup returns CDR1 SQVTM and CDR2 ANQGSEA. The CDR3 loop is CSVPLATQETQYF. CDR3 bases read: TGCAGCGTTCCACTAGCGACACAAGAGACC.

As regards this clone: With the read ending 3 residues before the CDR3 end, the germline J gene is used to fill in that end. The chain carries TRBV19 and TRBJ1-4, with 10 bases fitting TRBD1. This CDR3 has 15 residues. The J segment lost 6 bases and the V segment lost 7 bases, leaving 8 bases of the junction unmatched. The germline CDR1 and CDR2 sequences are LNHDA and SQIVND (reference sequence). The CDR3: CASKVGGTGDEKLFF. Incomplete CDR3 DNA: TGTGCCAGTAAGGTTGGGGGGACAGGGGATGAAAAA.

Notes on this clone: The read falls 3 residues short of the CDR3 end, and the missing part is taken from the germline J gene. The rearrangement uses TRBV5-6 and TRBJ2-3, with D possibly being TRBD2 (6 bases). CDR1 SGHDT and CDR2 YYEEEE come from the germline V gene. CDR3 length: 13 residues. The CDR3 DNA, read in part, is TGTGCCAGCAGCTCCTTTATCTCGGGGGCG. Translating it yields CASSSFISGA. The whole CDR3 sequence is CASSSFISGAQYF.

About this clone itself: The read terminates 3 residues before the CDR3 end, so the remaining end is supplied by the germline J gene. This rearrangement joins TRBV12-3 or TRBV12-4 to TRBJ2-3; possibly TRBD1 for D (5 bases). The CDR3 consists of 15 residues. Trimming removed 3 bases at V and 1 base at J, with 11 bases between. Here the CDR3 reads CASSLGLGGTDTQYF. The CDR3 bases that were read are TGTGCCAGCAGTTTGGGGCTAGGTGGCACAGATACG.

Concerning this clone: The read stops 3 residues short of the end of the CDR3; the missing end is completed from the germline J gene. V and J are TRBV28 and TRBJ2-3; the D is unclear. V was clipped by 4 bases and J by 8 bases, with 7 bases between them. CDR1 and CDR2 from the germline V gene are MDHEN and SYDVKM. This CDR3 is built from 11 residues. The CDR3 loop is CASSYFGTQYF. The CDR3 bases that were read are TGTGCCAGCAGTTACTTCGGTACG.

A word on this clone: Read sequence stops 3 residues before the CDR3 end, and the germline J gene provides the missing end. V is TRBV4-1 and J is TRBJ1-1; D is perhaps TRBD1 (5 bases). The germline gives CDR1 MGHRA, CDR2 YSYEKL. This CDR3 has 14 residues. The covered CDR3 bases are TGCGCCAGCAGCCAACCACCTCGGGGGAGCGGA. Protein sequence: CASSQPPRGSG. Given in full, the CDR3 is CASSQPPRGSGAFF.

Concerning this clone: The read gets to within 3 residues of the CDR3 end, and the germline J gene fills in the rest. The chain recombines TRBV4-1 with TRBJ2-7; D is unclear. The CDR3 sequence is 15 residues long. Germline V gene data show CDR1 as MGHRA and CDR2 as YSYEKL. Between the trimmed V and J ends, which lost 0 bases and 1 base, there was a span of 10 bases. The DNA read from the CDR3 is TGCGCCAGCAGCCAAGAGCCGATAGGGTCCTACGAG. It is translated as CASSQEPIGSYE. The complete CDR3 sequence is CASSQEPIGSYEQYF.

A remark on this clone: Read data end 3 residues before the CDR3 end; the end is taken from the germline J gene. The chain links TRBV7-2 to TRBJ2-5, with D perhaps matching TRBD2 (6 bases). From germline, CDR1 is SGHTA and CDR2 FQGNSA. The ends were cut back, 1 base at V and 4 bases at J, with 13 bases in the middle. The CDR3 spans 15 residues. CDR3 protein: CASSLVGGIGETQYF. The CDR3 DNA, read in part, is TGTGCCAGCAGCTTAGTGGGGGGAATAGGAGAGACC.

A note on this clone: The read is 3 residues too short to cover the CDR3 end, so that end is filled in from the germline J gene. The genes are TRBV28 and TRBJ1-4; D uncertain. The CDR3 sequence is 13 residues long. CDR1 MDHEN and CDR2 SYDVKM come from the germline V gene. Trimming removed 7 bases from V and 0 bases from J, with 6 bases in between. The CDR3 sequence: CASNTATNEKLFF. The covered CDR3 bases are TGTGCCAGCAACACAGCAACTAATGAAAAA.

According to its frequency, this clone is medium-sized. The read terminates 3 residues before the CDR3 end, so the remaining end is supplied by the germline J gene. The chain links TRBV18 to TRBJ2-3; D possibly corresponds to TRBD1 (5 bases). With 1 base removed from V and 0 bases from J, the gap between germline ends came to 14 bases. Germline V gives CDR1 KGHSH, CDR2 LQKENI. The CDR3 is 17 residues long. The CDR3 sequence: CASSPLAGALSTDTQYF. CDR3 DNA (partial): TGTGCCAGCTCACCACTTGCTGGGGCGCTAAGCACAGATACG.

A remark on this clone: Read sequence stops 3 residues before the CDR3 end, and the germline J gene provides the missing end. V usage is TRBV14 and J usage is TRBJ2-1; TRBD2 matches at 8 bases. Germline-derived CDR1 and CDR2 are SGHDN and FVKESK. The CDR3 loop spans 13 amino acids. Trimming cost V 6 bases and J 4 bases; bases outside gene matches: 2. Here the CDR3 reads CASRQRGYNEQFF. Incomplete CDR3 DNA: TGTGCCAGCAGACAGCGGGGGTACAATGAG.

On this clone itself: Sequencing ends 3 residues short of the CDR3 end; the germline J gene provides the rest. Distinct nucleotide sequences in the sample also encode this CDR3. The chain combines TRBV2 with TRBJ1-1; the match to TRBD1 covers 8 bases. The germline gives CDR1 SNHLY, CDR2 FYNNEI. This CDR3 is 14 amino acids long. Trimming removed 7 bases from V and 5 bases from J; junction bases left unmatched: 9. The DNA read from the CDR3 is TGTGCCAGCACAAACCAGGGGGCGAATACTGAA. As protein: CASTNQGANTE. The CDR3 as a whole reads CASTNQGANTEAFF.